The following is a T cell receptor beta chain sequence with its context. Its recognized antigen is unknown. Base qualities were left out, and no much larger clone turns up one base away. The entry originates in a study of blood T cell repertoires in COVID-19 (dated by TCRdb to 2020 to 2021). Concerning the study at large: Samples from collaborators originated in the United States, Italy and Spain and spanned both the acute and convalescent phases of COVID-19. The material from the prospective study consisted of cDNA or gDNA derived from T cells, B-cell-depleted T cells, or PBMCs. Deeply sampled blood TCRbeta repertoires from subjects exposed to, actively infected with, or recovered from COVID-19 were included in the dataset. A freely available public database, intended as a resource for researchers studying the immune response to SARS-CoV-2, is where the repertoires were released. The samples were drawn from two sources: the first 160 participants of the ongoing ImmuneRACE study, and 950 to 1,500 subjects contributed by 6 global collaborators. Nearly every sample came with metadata listing a de-identified subject ID, COVID-19 status, age in years and sex. Where HLA class I and class II types were available, the types were taken from metadata supplied by the sample provider, not from assay-based typing.

Results and caveats for the whole study, not just this receptor: How much clinical and demographic metadata was included differed by source and by participant, and the metadata was provided uncurated.

TCRbeta CDR3 regions were amplified from genomic DNA by means of the immunoSEQ Assay, a bias-controlled multiplex PCR. From the authors' description of their analysis: Within the assay, amplification of reference gene primers was used to estimate how many nucleated cells each sample contained. To quantify the absolute abundance of each unique TCRbeta CDR3 rearrangement, sequence reads were collapsed and filtered. For each sample, productive Simpson clonality was calculated as the square root of Simpson's diversity index across productive rearrangements. TCRdb took this table from immuneACCESS and kept in-frame rearrangements with V and J called. Such tables lack part of the clones; where checked against another copy, unresolved V genes explain under half of the gap, and the rest is unexplained. V and J calls and clone size are given by that table; D and trimming were obtained from the DNA. The sample table contains more than 95,000 clones; only one count was recorded for around 82% of them. The biggest ten clones account for 17% of the sample.

The CDR3 spans 13 residues, from the cysteine through the phenylalanine. The sequence is cut down to CDR3 DNA, 39 bases in frame from base 1. The germline V and J ends show losses of 6 bases and 1 base respectively, and no gene match explains 3 bases of the junction. CDR1 and CDR2 (KGHSH, LQKENI) derive from the germline V gene. One collaborating source in Seattle enrolled patients during active infection and followed them longitudinally through the course of disease. Collaborating institutions collected whole blood in K2EDTA tubes following their own protocols. For TCRbeta analysis, collaborators shipped samples as frozen whole blood, isolated PBMCs, or DNA extracted from either of those sample types.

The material sequenced was peripheral blood. The sequence derives from a man aged 25-45 years with COVID-19, enrolled during active disease. The rearranged chain carries TRBV18 and TRBJ2-7, and TRBD1 matches 7 of the central bases. The CDR3 sequence is CASSPGQSYEQYF. The sequenced DNA is TGTGCCAGCTCCCCGGGACAGTCCTACGAGCAGTACTTC.